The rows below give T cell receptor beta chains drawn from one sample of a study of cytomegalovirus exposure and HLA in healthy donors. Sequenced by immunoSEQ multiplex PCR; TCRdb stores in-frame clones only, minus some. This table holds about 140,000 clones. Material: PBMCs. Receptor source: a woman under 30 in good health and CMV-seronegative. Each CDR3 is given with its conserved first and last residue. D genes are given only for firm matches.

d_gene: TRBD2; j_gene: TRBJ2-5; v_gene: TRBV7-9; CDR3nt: TGTGCCAGCAGCTTAGCCGCGGGAGCGGGTGAGACCCAGTACTTC; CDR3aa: CASSLAAGAGETQYF
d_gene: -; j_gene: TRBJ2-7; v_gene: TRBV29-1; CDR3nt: TGCAGCGTTGAACTGGGCAGCTACGAGCAGTACTTC; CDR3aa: CSVELGSYEQYF
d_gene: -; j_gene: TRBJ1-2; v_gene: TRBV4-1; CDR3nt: TGCGCCAGCAGCCAAGATGCCCAGGGCCTGATCTATGGCTACACCTTC; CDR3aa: CASSQDAQGLIYGYTF
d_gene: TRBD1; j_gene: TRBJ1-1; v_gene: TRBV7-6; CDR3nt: TGTGCCAGCAGCTTAGGAGGGACAGGGATAACATTAGTCGCTGAAGCTTTCTTT; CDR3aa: CASSLGGTGITLVAEAFF
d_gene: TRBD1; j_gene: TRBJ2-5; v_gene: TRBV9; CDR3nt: TGTGCCAGCAGCACCCGGGACAGGGCAATAGAGACCCAGTACTTC; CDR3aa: CASSTRDRAIETQYF
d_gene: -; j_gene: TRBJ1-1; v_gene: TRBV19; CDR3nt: TGTGCCAGTAGTATGGGGCAGATGAACACTGAAGCTTTCTTT; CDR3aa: CASSMGQMNTEAFF
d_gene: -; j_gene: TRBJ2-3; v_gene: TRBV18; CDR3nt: TGTGCCAGCTCACCGTTTACTAGCCCAGATACGCAGTATTTT; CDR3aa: CASSPFTSPDTQYF
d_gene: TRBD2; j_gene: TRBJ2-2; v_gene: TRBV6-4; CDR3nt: TGTGCCAGCAGTGACTCCGGGGGGGATAACACCGGGGAGCTGTTTTTT; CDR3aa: CASSDSGGDNTGELFF
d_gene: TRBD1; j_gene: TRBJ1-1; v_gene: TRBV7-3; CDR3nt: TGTGCCAGCAGCTCAGGGGGGTCGAACACTGAAGCTTTCTTT; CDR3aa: CASSSGGSNTEAFF
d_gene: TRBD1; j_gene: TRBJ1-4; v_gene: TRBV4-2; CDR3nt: TGTGCCAGCAGCCTTGGGACAGGGTATGCAACTAATGAAAAACTGTTTTTT; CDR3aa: CASSLGTGYATNEKLFF
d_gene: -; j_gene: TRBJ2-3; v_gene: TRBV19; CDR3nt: TGTGCCAGTACCCTCCGACGGGAGACAACAGATACGCAGTATTTT; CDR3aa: CASTLRRETTDTQYF
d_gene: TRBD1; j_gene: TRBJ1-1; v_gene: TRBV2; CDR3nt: TGTGCCAGCAGCGCCCGGACAGGAACTGAAGCTTTCTTT; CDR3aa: CASSARTGTEAFF
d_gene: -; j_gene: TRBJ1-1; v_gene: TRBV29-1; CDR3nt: TGCAGCGTTGGGGTCCAGGAGAACACTGAAGCTTTCTTT; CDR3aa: CSVGVQENTEAFF
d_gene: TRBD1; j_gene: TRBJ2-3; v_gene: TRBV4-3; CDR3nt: TGCGCCAGCAGACGACAGGGTTTGGTCACAGATACGCAGTATTTT; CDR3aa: CASRRQGLVTDTQYF
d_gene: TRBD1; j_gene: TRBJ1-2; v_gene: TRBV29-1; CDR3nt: TGCAGCGTGGGACAGGGGGCCTATGGCTACACCTTC; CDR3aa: CSVGQGAYGYTF
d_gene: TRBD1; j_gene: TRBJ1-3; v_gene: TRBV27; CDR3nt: TGTGCCAGCAGTTCCAAATCACAGGGGACAGGAAACACCATATATTTT; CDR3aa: CASSSKSQGTGNTIYF
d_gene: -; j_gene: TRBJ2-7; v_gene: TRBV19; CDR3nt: TGTGCCAGTAGTATAGAAGCAGGGATAGCCTACGAGCAGTACTTC; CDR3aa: CASSIEAGIAYEQYF
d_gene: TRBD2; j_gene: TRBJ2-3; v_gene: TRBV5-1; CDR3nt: TGCGCCAGCAGGGGACTAGCGGCCAGCACAGATACGCAGTATTTT; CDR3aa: CASRGLAASTDTQYF
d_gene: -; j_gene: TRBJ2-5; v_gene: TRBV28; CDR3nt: TGTGCCAGCATGCCAGGGCCGGAGACCCAGTACTTC; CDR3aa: CASMPGPETQYF
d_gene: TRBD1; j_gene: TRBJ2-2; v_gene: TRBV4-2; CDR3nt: TGTGCCAGCAGCCCAGGGACAGGGAGGGACGGGGAGCTGTTTTTT; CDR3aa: CASSPGTGRDGELFF
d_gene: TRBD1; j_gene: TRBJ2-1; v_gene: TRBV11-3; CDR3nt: TGTGCCAGCAGCCCGACAGGGAACAATGAGCAGTTCTTC; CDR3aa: CASSPTGNNEQFF
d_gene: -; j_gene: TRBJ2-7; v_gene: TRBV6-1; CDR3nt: TGTGCCAGCAGAAGAGAGAGGAGCTCCTACGAGCAGTACTTC; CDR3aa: CASRRERSSYEQYF
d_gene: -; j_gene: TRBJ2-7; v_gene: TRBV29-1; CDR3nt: TGCAGCGTTGAACTTCAGGAAGGCTACTACGAGCAGTACTTC; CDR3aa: CSVELQEGYYEQYF
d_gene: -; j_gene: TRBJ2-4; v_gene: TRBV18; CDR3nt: TGTGCCAGCTCTCAAAGCGCCGGTTGGGAAAACATTCAGTACTTC; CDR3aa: CASSQSAGWENIQYF
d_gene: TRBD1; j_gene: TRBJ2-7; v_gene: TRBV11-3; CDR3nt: TGTGCCAGCAGCTTATATGGGACAGGGGGTTACGAGCAGTACTTC; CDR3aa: CASSLYGTGGYEQYF
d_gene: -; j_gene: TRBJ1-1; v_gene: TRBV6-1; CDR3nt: TGTGCCAGCAGTGAAAACAGCCCCATGAACACTGAAGCTTTCTTT; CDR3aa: CASSENSPMNTEAFF
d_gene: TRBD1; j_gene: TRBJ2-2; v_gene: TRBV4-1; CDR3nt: TGCGCCAGCAGCCAAGAAGGCGGTGGCAGGGGGCGCAGCACCGGGGAGCTGTTTTTT; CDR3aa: CASSQEGGGRGRSTGELFF
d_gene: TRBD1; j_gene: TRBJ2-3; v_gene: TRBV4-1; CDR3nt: TGCGCCAGCAGCCCACTGGGACAGTCGGACGAACCTACTAGCACAGATACGCAGTATTTT; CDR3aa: CASSPLGQSDEPTSTDTQYF
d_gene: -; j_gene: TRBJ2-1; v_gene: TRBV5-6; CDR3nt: TGTGCCAGCAGCTTGGTGAGGACATGGGGTTACAATGAGCAGTTCTTC; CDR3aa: CASSLVRTWGYNEQFF
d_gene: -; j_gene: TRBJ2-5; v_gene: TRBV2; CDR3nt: TGTGCCAGTTCCTCCGGGACTGGCCAAGAGACCCAGTACTTC; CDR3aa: CASSSGTGQETQYF
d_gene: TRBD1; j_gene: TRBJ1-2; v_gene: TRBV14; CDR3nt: TGTGCCAGCAGCTTCGACAGGGACTATGGCTACACCTTC; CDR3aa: CASSFDRDYGYTF
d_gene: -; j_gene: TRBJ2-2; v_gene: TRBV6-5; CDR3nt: TGTGCCAGCAGTTACTCTAGCGGAGACACCGGGGAGCTGTTTTTT; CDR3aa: CASSYSSGDTGELFF
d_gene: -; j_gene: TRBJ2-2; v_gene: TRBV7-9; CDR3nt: TGTGCCAGCACCCCCACGTGGAGGGGAAACACCGGGGAGCTGTTTTTT; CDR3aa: CASTPTWRGNTGELFF
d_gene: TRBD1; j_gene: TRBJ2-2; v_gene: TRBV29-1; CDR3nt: TGCAGCGTCCTGGGACAGGGGAGCACCGGGGAGCTGTTTTTT; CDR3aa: CSVLGQGSTGELFF
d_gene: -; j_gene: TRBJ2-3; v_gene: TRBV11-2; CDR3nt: TGTGCCAGCAGCTTACTCAGCGGCACAGATACGCAGTATTTT; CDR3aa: CASSLLSGTDTQYF
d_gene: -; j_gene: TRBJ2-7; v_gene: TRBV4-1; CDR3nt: TGCGCCAGCAGCCAAGATGAGCGGGTACCCTCCTACGAGCAGTACTTC; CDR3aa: CASSQDERVPSYEQYF
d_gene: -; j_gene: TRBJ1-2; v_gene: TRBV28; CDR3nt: TGTGCCAGCAGTTTATCTAGGACAGACTATGGCTACACCTTC; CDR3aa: CASSLSRTDYGYTF
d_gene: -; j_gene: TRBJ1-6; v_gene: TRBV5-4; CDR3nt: TGTGCCAGCAGCTTGGGGAGCTCCTATAATTCACCCCTCCACTTT; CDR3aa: CASSLGSSYNSPLHF
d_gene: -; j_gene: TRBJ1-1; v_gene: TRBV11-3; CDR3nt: TGTGCCAGCAGCTTAACTGGGAACACTGAAGCTTTCTTT; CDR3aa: CASSLTGNTEAFF
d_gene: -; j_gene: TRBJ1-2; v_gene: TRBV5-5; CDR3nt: TGTGCCAGCAGCTTGGGCCGGACAGCCACAACTGCGAGTGGCTACACCTTC; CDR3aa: CASSLGRTATTASGYTF
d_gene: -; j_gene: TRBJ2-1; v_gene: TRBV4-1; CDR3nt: TGCGCCAGCAGCCAAGATCAGGTGCGGGGTGAGCAGTTCTTC; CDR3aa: CASSQDQVRGEQFF
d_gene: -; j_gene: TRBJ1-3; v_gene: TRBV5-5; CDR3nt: TGTGCCAGCAGTGGGGTCCGGACTCTTGGAGGAAACACCACATATTTT; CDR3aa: CASSGVRTLGGNTTYF
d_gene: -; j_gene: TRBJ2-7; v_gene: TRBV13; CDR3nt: TGTGCCAGCAGCTCGCGCGGTCACTCCTACGAGCAGTACTTC; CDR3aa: CASSSRGHSYEQYF
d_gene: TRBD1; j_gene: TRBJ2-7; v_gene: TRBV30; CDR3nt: TGTGCCTGGACCGGGACAGGGTACGAGCAGTACTTC; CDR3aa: CAWTGTGYEQYF
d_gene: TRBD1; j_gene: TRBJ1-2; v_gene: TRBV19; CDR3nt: TGTGCCAGTAGTATCAACAGGGGATCGGACTATGGCTACACCTTC; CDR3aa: CASSINRGSDYGYTF
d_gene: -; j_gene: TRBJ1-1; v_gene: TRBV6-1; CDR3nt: TGTGCCAGCAGTGAAGACAGGGACACTGAAGCTTTCTTT; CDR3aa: CASSEDRDTEAFF
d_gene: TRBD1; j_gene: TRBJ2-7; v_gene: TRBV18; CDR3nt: TGTGCCAGCTCACCAAGACAGGGCATGTACGAGCAGTACTTC; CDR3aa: CASSPRQGMYEQYF
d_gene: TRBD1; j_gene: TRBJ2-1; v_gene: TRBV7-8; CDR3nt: TGTGCCAGCAGCACCCCACGGACAGGGACCACCCAGGGAGGCTACAATGAGCAGTTCTTC; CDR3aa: CASSTPRTGTTQGGYNEQFF
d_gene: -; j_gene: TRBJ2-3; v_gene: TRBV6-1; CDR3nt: TGTGCCAGCAGTTCGACAGGAACGACAGATACGCAGTATTTT; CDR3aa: CASSSTGTTDTQYF
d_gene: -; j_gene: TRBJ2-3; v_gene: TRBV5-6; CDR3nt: TGTGCCAGCAGCTGGGAGACGGGAGTAGGTACGCAGTATTTT; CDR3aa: CASSWETGVGTQYF
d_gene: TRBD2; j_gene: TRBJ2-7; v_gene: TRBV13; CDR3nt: TGTGCCAGCAGCCCTGGCCTAGCGGACTACGAGCAGTACTTC; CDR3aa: CASSPGLADYEQYF
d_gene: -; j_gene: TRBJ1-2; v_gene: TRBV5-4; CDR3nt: TGTGCCAGCAGCTTAGGCGGGGGTTCCTATGGCTACACCTTC; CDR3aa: CASSLGGGSYGYTF
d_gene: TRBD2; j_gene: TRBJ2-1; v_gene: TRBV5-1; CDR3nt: TGCGCCAGCAGCTTGGATTTTCGGACTAGCTCCTACAATGAGCAGTTCTTC; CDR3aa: CASSLDFRTSSYNEQFF
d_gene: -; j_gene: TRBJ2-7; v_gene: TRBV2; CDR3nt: TGTGCCAGCAGTACTGCCTACGAGCAGTACTTC; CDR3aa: CASSTAYEQYF
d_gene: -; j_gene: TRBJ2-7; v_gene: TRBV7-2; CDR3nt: TGTGCCAGCAGCTCAACTAGCAGTAAGGGCGAGCAGTACTTC; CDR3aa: CASSSTSSKGEQYF